One sample yielded the 2 T cell receptor beta chains listed below, sequenced in a study of cytomegalovirus exposure and HLA in healthy donors. Amplification used 60 Vbeta primers and 13 Jbeta primers. TCRdb's table, derived via immunoSEQ multiplex PCR, lists solely in-frame clones and lacks some. The table has roughly 170,000 clones, under 85% seen once. Sequenced: PBMCs. The receptors come from a woman in her 30s in good health and CMV-seronegative.

CDR3 in amino acids: CASSAGTSGNTQYF. The CDR3 region has the DNA TGTGCCAGCAGCGCGGGGACTAGCGGGAATACGCAGTATTTT. The V and J genes are TRBV6-1 and TRBJ2-3; 13 nucleotides agree with TRBD2. The junction had 4 bases not matched to a gene; V was cut back by 6 bases and J by 7 bases. The CDR3 spans 14 residues. Germline V gives CDR1 MNHNS, CDR2 SASEGT.

In its sample, this clone was seen a few times. J is TRBJ1-3 and V is TRBV4-1, with D possibly TRBD1 on 6 matching bases. The CDR3 spans 17 residues. Germline CDR1 reads MGHRA; CDR2 reads YSYEKL. V gave up 0 bases and J gave up 8 bases, with 20 bases separating them. The CDR3 spells CASSQDDRRGRGDTIYF. CDR3 in DNA: TGCGCCAGCAGCCAAGATGACAGGCGAGGCCGCGGAGACACCATATATTTT.